This section outlines one T cell receptor (beta chain) sequence together with its context. Germline lookup yields CDR1 MNHNS and CDR2 SASEGT. Unmatched junction bases numbered 6, after V lost 6 bases and J lost 6 bases. The CDR3 covers 14 residues. The data were obtained in a study of cytomegalovirus exposure and HLA in healthy donors. The PCR used 60 Vbeta and 13 Jbeta primers. The method was immunoSEQ multiplex PCR; TCRdb's version includes in-frame clones alone and lacks a portion of them. The sample records 100,000 to 150,000 clones, 80% being singletons. Specimen: PBMCs. The sequence was collected from a man aged 30-40 years in good health and CMV-seropositive. The V gene is TRBV6-1, the J gene TRBJ2-1; TRBD2 agrees at 9 bases. CDR3 loop: CASSLGLARNEQFF. The CDR3 region has the DNA TGTGCCAGCAGCCTGGGACTAGCTCGCAATGAGCAGTTCTTC.